This T cell receptor (beta chain) was captured in a study of OX40 agonist ivuxolimab in advanced cancers. On the study more broadly: Recorded diagnoses for dose-escalation patients were hepatocellular carcinoma, melanoma, renal cell or head and neck cancer.

There are 18 residues in the CDR3. V lost 8 bases and J lost 1; bases outside the gene matches: 19. CDR1 MDHEN and CDR2 SYDVKM come from the germline V gene. Study-wide points: Compared with CD4+, CD8+ T cells on average had more expanded clones. Both blood CD4+ and CD8+ T cells showed clonal growth by week 6 at 0.1 to 3.0 mg/kg.

Produced via immunoSEQ multiplex PCR; TCRdb's table is partial and in-frame only. The sample carries around 30,000 clones, approximately 80% recorded once. Of note for this clone: Its cognate antigen is unknown.

Source: CD4+ or CD8+ T cells sorted from blood, taken in a trial of the OX40 agonist ivuxolimab. V gene TRBV28 combines with J gene TRBJ2-5, with TRBD2 matching 7 bases. This TCR was sampled from an adult with an advanced solid tumor such as melanoma, head and neck, liver or kidney cancer. The CDR3 region is CASHSYLSGPEGQETQYF. In DNA form, the CDR3 reads TGTGCCAGCCACTCCTATCTTAGCGGGCCGGAGGGCCAAGAGACCCAGTACTTC.